Here is one TCR beta chain with its context. A library of TCRbeta sequences, prepared with unique molecular identifiers, was generated. MiXCR, run by TCRdb on the PCR reads, gives a single entry per CDR3 protein. Altogether a few hundred thousand distinct CDR3 sequences are present, 25% to 30% being singletons, with the ten largest covering less than 40%. This record comes from a study of T-cell reconstitution after alpha-beta-depleted transplantation in children. The germline CDR1 and CDR2 sequences are LNHNV and YYDKDF (reference sequence). The CDR3 is made up of 12 amino acids. Trimming pared 9 bases from V and 8 bases from J, leaving 14 bases between.

V usage is TRBV15 and J usage is TRBJ2-1, with unresolved D. The clonotype was recovered from a boy in the first two years of life with Wiskott-Aldrich syndrome, due to receive a stem cell transplant. This specimen consisted of PBMCs, obtained before TCRalphabeta/CD19-depleted stem cell transplant. The CDR3 here is CATRLQGYEQFF. CDR3 DNA: TGTGCCACAAGGTTGCAAGGGTATGAGCAGTTCTTC.